What follows describes a single TCR beta chain. As yet, its antigen is unknown. These data belong to a study of cytomegalovirus exposure and HLA in healthy donors. Findings and limits, study-wide: It was reported that the classifier diagnosed cytomegalovirus status with high specificity and sensitivity in both the original and validation cohorts. The likely explanation for a cluster of highly shared sequence variants was sequencing artifact. Across donors, presence/absence analyses took sequencing depth to be roughly uniform.

The length of the CDR3 is 13 residues. The V end was cut by 3 bases, the J end by 1 base, with 6 bases between. CDR1 is MGHRA and CDR2 is YSYEKL in the germline V gene. The PCR ran on 60 Vbeta and 13 Jbeta primers. Clones were sequenced by immunoSEQ multiplex PCR, and TCRdb holds only the in-frame ones, with some missing. The sample lists 150,000 to 200,000 clones, 75% to 85% occurring once. V usage is TRBV4-1 and J usage is TRBJ1-1; no clear D. The TCR originated in a woman in her 30s in good health and CMV-seronegative. The source material was PBMCs. The CDR3 DNA reads as TGCGCCAGCAGCCATACGGGGAACACTGAAGCTTTCTTT. Its translation: CASSHTGNTEAFF.